This record looks at one T cell receptor beta chain sequence and its context. This CDR3 region has 11 residues. In terms of age and location, participants ranged from roughly 18 to 100 years and lived in roughly 22 US areas. Donors were grouped by their self-reported clinical history. The record originates from a study of blood T cell repertoires in COVID-19. Study-level background: T cells, B-cell-depleted T cells, or PBMCs provided the cDNA or gDNA that served as material.

The repertoire was sequenced with immunoSEQ multiplex PCR; TCRdb's copy has only in-frame clones and lacks some. The sample shows under 200,000 clones, 65% to 85% of them seen only once. The sample consisted of PBMCs or T cells enriched from blood (not recorded which). The clonotype originates from a young woman who had been exposed to COVID-19. V is TRBV21-1 and J is TRBJ2-7; the tabulated D call, TRBD2, remains unverified against the DNA. TRBV21-1 is assigned pseudogene status. CDR3 nucleotides: TGTGCCAGCAGCATAACCTACGAGCAGTACTTC. It yields the protein CASSITYEQYF.